This T cell receptor beta chain was recovered during a study of cytomegalovirus exposure and HLA in healthy donors. Per the germline V gene, CDR1 is MNHNY and CDR2 is SVGAGI (reference sequence). After removal of 5 bases from V and 2 bases from J, the junction contained 5 bases not matched to a gene. The CDR3 runs 14 residues. Profiled with immunoSEQ multiplex PCR; TCRdb holds only in-frame clones, not every one. The sample records over 150,000 clones, under 90% being singletons. The sequenced sample was PBMCs. The J gene is TRBJ1-1, the V gene TRBV6-6; 7 bases align to TRBD1. The receptor's source is a man aged 18 to 29 in good health and CMV-seropositive. CDR3 nucleotides: TGTGCCAGCAGTACGGGACAGACTAACACTGAAGCTTTCTTT. Translation gives CASSTGQTNTEAFF.